This T cell receptor (beta chain) was obtained from a study of regulatory T cells in long-lasting Graves disease. Looking at the study overall: Newly diagnosed Graves' patients took antithyroid drugs under 3 months.

This clonotype was found many times. Its antigen remains unknown. Relying on iRepertoire HTBI primers and Arm-PCR of CDR3 regions, the team built TCR beta libraries. TCRdb ran MiXCR on the multiplex PCR reads and lists one entry per CDR3 protein. Of 200,000 to 250,000 distinct CDR3 sequences in the sample, 20% to 25% were seen once. V lost 5 bases, J lost 0 bases, and 9 bases stayed unmatched. In germline, CDR1 is SGHAT, CDR2 FQNNGV. This CDR3 region has 18 residues. Specified time point: newly diagnosed GD, antithyroid drugs for less than 3 months. From PBMCs, RNA was extracted and then used to make the TCR library. The patient group derived from an endocrinology department in Xi'an, China. Notes on the study in general: Lower TCR diversity was seen in persistent Graves' patients than in newly diagnosed ones.

This sequence joins TRBV11-2 and TRBJ2-4; 11 positions match TRBD2. The specimen was peripheral blood mononuclear cells (PBMCs), collected at new diagnosis, from a patient treated with antithyroid drugs. The TCR originated in a female donor with Graves disease. DNA of the CDR3: TGTGCCAGCAGCCCTCGGACTAGCGGGCAGCTAGCCAAAAACATTCAGTACTTC. Protein: CASSPRTSGQLAKNIQYF.